These T cell receptor beta chains were read from a single sample in a study of metastatic and nonmetastatic thyroid tumors. TCRdb re-processed the PCR reads through MiXCR. The table shows several thousand clones, with approximately 15% occurring only once. The sample taken for sequencing was blood. Source of these receptors: a female donor with papillary thyroid cancer or a benign thyroid nodule (not recorded which). Some clones in this sample may be carry-over from other donors' samples. The CDR3 runs from the conserved cysteine through the conserved F or W. Each record gives: V gene, clone size, J gene, D gene, CDR3 protein, CDR3 DNA. D genes are given only for firm matches. Expanded clones are given a class, and other clones once, few, many or no size at all.

TRBV20-1	.	TRBJ1-6	TRBD1	CSAQSGTGDNSPLHF	TGCAGTGCTCAATCCGGGACAGGCGATAATTCACCCCTCCACTTT
TRBV19	many	TRBJ1-1	TRBD1	CASSHGGTGFGDTEAFF	TGTGCCAGTAGCCACGGGGGGACAGGGTTTGGGGACACTGAAGCTTTCTTT
TRBV7-2	.	TRBJ2-5	TRBD2	CASSTSSGSGETQYF	TGTGCAAGCAGCACCTCTAGCGGGAGCGGCGAGACACAGTACTTC
TRBV6-5	medium-sized	TRBJ2-7	.	CASKLGANSYEQYF	TGTGCCAGCAAGTTAGGGGCCAACTCCTACGAGCAGTACTTC
TRBV6-1	many	TRBJ1-4	.	CASSEGGSGEKLFF	TGTGCCAGCAGCGAGGGGGGGTCGGGTGAAAAACTGTTTTTT
TRBV5-5	many	TRBJ2-7	TRBD2	CASSLSLAGDSYEQYF	TGTGCCAGCAGCTTGAGTCTAGCGGGAGACTCCTACGAGCAGTACTTC
TRBV2	many	TRBJ2-5	.	CATGDPQETQYF	TGTGCCACGGGGGACCCACAAGAGACCCAGTACTTC
TRBV11-3	medium-sized	TRBJ1-1	.	CASSRQRDTEAFF	TGTGCCAGCAGCCGACAGAGGGACACTGAAGCTTTCTTT
TRBV6-1	many	TRBJ1-1	.	CASRRSDTEAFF	TGTGCCAGCAGGAGGTCGGACACTGAAGCTTTCTTT
TRBV24-1	.	TRBJ1-6	.	CATSERWGSPLHF	TGTGCCACCAGTGAGCGTTGGGGATCACCCCTCCACTTT
TRBV3-1	many	TRBJ1-3	.	CASSARRWADGNTIYF	TGTGCCAGCAGCGCTAGGAGGTGGGCCGACGGAAACACCATATATTTT
TRBV27	few	TRBJ1-2	.	CSTRDFMRGYTF	TGTTCCACCCGGGACTTCATGCGTGGCTACACCTTC
TRBV5-1	many	TRBJ2-7	.	CASSRTATSYEQYF	TGCGCCAGCAGCCGAACAGCTACTTCCTACGAGCAGTACTTC
TRBV9	many	TRBJ1-4	.	CASSVSTGYNEKLFF	TGTGCCAGCAGCGTATCGACAGGTTATAATGAAAAACTGTTTTTT
TRBV7-6	medium-sized	TRBJ2-7	TRBD1	CASSYTEQGDEQYF	TGTGCCAGCAGCTACACGGAACAGGGGGACGAGCAGTACTTC
TRBV18	many	TRBJ2-3	TRBD1	CASSSPGQGPPDTQYF	TGTGCCAGCTCATCTCCGGGACAGGGTCCGCCAGATACGCAGTATTTT
TRBV30	medium-sized	TRBJ2-7	.	CAWSRLFQSYEQYF	TGTGCCTGGTCCAGACTCTTTCAGTCGTACGAGCAGTACTTC
TRBV6-2/TRBV6-3	many	TRBJ2-4	.	CASSWGEGSDIQYF	TGTGCCAGCAGCTGGGGAGAGGGGAGCGACATTCAGTACTTC
TRBV7-2	medium-sized	TRBJ2-7	.	CASSLASAGRTEQYF	TGTGCCAGCAGCCTCGCCTCCGCGGGAAGGACCGAGCAGTACTTC
TRBV18	many	TRBJ1-3	.	CASSSDRGNTIYF	TGTGCCAGCTCATCCGACAGAGGAAACACCATATATTTT
TRBV28	.	TRBJ2-5	.	CASIAGRGTQYF	TGTGCCAGCATTGCGGGCAGGGGGACCCAGTACTTC
TRBV13	many	TRBJ1-1	.	CASSASGGGTEAFF	TGTGCCAGCAGCGCGAGCGGGGGGGGGACTGAAGCTTTCTTT
TRBV28	few	TRBJ2-7	TRBD2	CASSFRFAGGNEQYF	TGTGCCAGCAGTTTTCGTTTCGCGGGAGGCAACGAGCAGTACTTC
TRBV11-2	many	TRBJ2-3	TRBD2	CASSLGRGGGTDTQYF	TGTGCCAGCAGCTTAGGCCGGGGAGGGGGCACAGATACGCAGTATTTT
TRBV28	.	TRBJ2-7	.	CASSRTGEQYF	TGTGCCAGCAGTCGGACGGGAGAGCAGTACTTC
TRBV20-1	.	TRBJ2-7	.	CSARDMDTYEQYF	TGCAGTGCTAGAGATATGGATACCTACGAGCAGTACTTC
TRBV6-6	many	TRBJ2-1	.	CASSYLGSFSNEQFF	TGTGCCAGCAGTTACTTAGGGTCCTTCTCCAATGAGCAGTTCTTC
TRBV19	medium-sized	TRBJ1-5	TRBD1	CASSSTGTGYDQPQHF	TGTGCCAGTAGTTCGACCGGGACAGGGTATGATCAGCCCCAGCATTTT
TRBV27	few	TRBJ1-2	TRBD1	CASKIQGADYGYTF	TGTGCCAGCAAGATACAGGGGGCCGACTATGGCTACACCTTC
TRBV29-1	few	TRBJ1-1	.	CSVFSGGARTEAFF	TGCAGCGTTTTCAGCGGGGGGGCGAGAACTGAAGCTTTCTTT
TRBV4-1	.	TRBJ2-5	.	CASSRLASETQYF	TGCGCCAGCAGCCGTTTAGCAAGCGAGACCCAGTACTTC
TRBV15	few	TRBJ2-7	TRBD2	CATSRKKASGYEQYF	TGTGCCACCAGCAGAAAAAAGGCTAGCGGCTACGAGCAGTACTTC
TRBV20-1	many	TRBJ1-2	.	CSARDGGLGYTF	TGCAGTGCTAGAGATGGGGGCCTTGGCTACACCTTC
TRBV12-3/TRBV12-4	few	TRBJ2-1	.	CASRPVGGNNEQFF	TGTGCCAGCCGCCCCGTGGGGGGAAACAATGAGCAGTTCTTC
TRBV3-1	.	TRBJ1-4	.	CASSQTASNEKLFF	TGTGCCAGCAGCCAAACAGCGAGTAATGAAAAACTGTTTTTT
TRBV5-4	many	TRBJ2-5	.	CASSQTDQETQYF	TGTGCCAGCAGCCAAACAGATCAAGAGACCCAGTACTTC
TRBV2	medium-sized	TRBJ1-4	TRBD1	CASSQQGAINEKLFF	TGTGCCAGCAGCCAACAGGGGGCTATTAATGAAAAACTGTTTTTT
TRBV7-6	.	TRBJ2-7	.	CASSPLTGNSYEQYF	TGTGCCAGCAGCCCTCTTACAGGGAACTCCTACGAGCAGTACTTC
TRBV18	many	TRBJ2-7	TRBD2	CASSSIAGGPGEQYF	TGTGCCAGCTCATCGATAGCGGGAGGGCCGGGGGAGCAGTACTTC
TRBV20-1	.	TRBJ1-1	TRBD1	CSARTGGSTEAFF	TGCAGTGCCCGGACAGGGGGGAGCACTGAAGCTTTCTTT
TRBV4-3	.	TRBJ2-3	.	CASSQDRGTGTDTQYF	TGCGCCAGCAGCCAAGATCGAGGGACTGGGACAGATACGCAGTATTTT
TRBV28	medium-sized	TRBJ2-7	TRBD2	CASSLWSGTYEQYF	TGTGCCAGCAGTTTATGGAGCGGGACCTACGAGCAGTACTTC
TRBV12-3/TRBV12-4	medium-sized	TRBJ2-7	.	CASSGGTSYEQYF	TGTGCCAGCAGTGGTGGAACGTCCTACGAGCAGTACTTC
TRBV6-2/TRBV6-3	medium-sized	TRBJ1-1	.	CASSLTGRVVAFF	TGTGCCAGCAGTTTAACAGGTCGGGTGGTAGCTTTCTTT
TRBV19	few	TRBJ2-3	TRBD1	CASSMGQGRDTQYF	TGTGCCAGTAGTATGGGACAGGGACGGGATACGCAGTATTTT
TRBV12-3/TRBV12-4	many	TRBJ1-1	.	CASSPLRQLEAFF	TGTGCCAGCAGCCCCCTTCGTCAGCTTGAAGCTTTCTTT
TRBV2	medium-sized	TRBJ1-1	.	CASSEFGSRTEAFF	TGTGCCAGCAGTGAATTTGGGAGCCGAACTGAAGCTTTCTTT
TRBV5-1	once	TRBJ2-3	TRBD2	CASSLSGGAPDTQYF	TGCGCCAGCAGCTTGAGCGGGGGGGCCCCAGATACGCAGTATTTT
TRBV5-1	medium-sized	TRBJ1-2	TRBD1	CANSSDRVDYGYTF	TGCGCCAACAGCAGTGACAGGGTAGACTATGGCTACACCTTC
TRBV7-9	many	TRBJ1-2	.	CASSQRGSEGYTF	TGTGCCAGCAGCCAACGGGGAAGTGAAGGCTACACCTTC
TRBV6-2/TRBV6-3	medium-sized	TRBJ2-5	.	CASSYGFFGRETQYF	TGTGCCAGCAGTTACGGGTTCTTTGGGCGGGAGACCCAGTACTTC
TRBV3-1	many	TRBJ1-2	TRBD1	CATGTGNYGYTF	TGTGCCACAGGGACAGGGAACTATGGCTACACCTTC
TRBV24-1	.	TRBJ1-2	.	CATSETGQGYGYTF	TGTGCCACCAGTGAGACGGGGCAGGGCTATGGCTACACCTTC
TRBV2	.	TRBJ2-5	.	CASRGGGPRGETQYF	TGTGCCAGCAGAGGCGGTGGGCCGAGGGGTGAGACCCAGTACTTC
TRBV28	few	TRBJ1-2	TRBD1	CASSTGGRYGYTF	TGTGCCAGCAGCACAGGGGGCCGGTATGGCTACACCTTC